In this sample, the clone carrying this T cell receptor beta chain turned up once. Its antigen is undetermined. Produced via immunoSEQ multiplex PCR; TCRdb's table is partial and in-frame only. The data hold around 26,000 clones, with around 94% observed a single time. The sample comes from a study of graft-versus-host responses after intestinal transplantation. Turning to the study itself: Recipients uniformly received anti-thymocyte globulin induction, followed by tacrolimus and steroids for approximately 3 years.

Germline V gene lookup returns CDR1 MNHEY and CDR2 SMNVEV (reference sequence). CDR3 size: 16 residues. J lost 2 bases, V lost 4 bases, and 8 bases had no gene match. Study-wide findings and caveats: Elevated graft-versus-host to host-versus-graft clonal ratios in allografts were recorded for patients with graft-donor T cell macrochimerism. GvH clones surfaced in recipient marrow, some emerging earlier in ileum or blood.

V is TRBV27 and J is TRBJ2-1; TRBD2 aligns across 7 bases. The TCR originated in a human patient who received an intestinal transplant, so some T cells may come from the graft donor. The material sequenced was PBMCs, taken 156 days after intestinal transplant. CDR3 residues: CASSWDAGETYNEQFF. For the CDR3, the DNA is TGTGCCAGCAGTTGGGATGCGGGAGAAACCTACAATGAGCAGTTCTTC.